This entry lists 22 T cell receptor beta chains sequenced from one sample in a study of blood T cells in healthy people across ages. For the second PCR, which ran for 7 to 11 cycles, a sample-barcoded 5' primer and a J-beta primer mix were used. TCRdb re-called the 5' RACE reads with MiXCR, one entry per CDR3 protein. The profile shows 700,000 or so distinct CDR3 sequences, 40% to 50% of them singletons. The sample taken for sequencing was blood. These receptors were taken from an elderly man in good health.

The chain couples TRBV7-3 to TRBJ2-7, with 9 bases lining up with TRBD2. CDR1 is SGHTA, CDR2 FQGTGA, per germline. J lost 5 bases, V lost 3 bases, and 8 bases had no gene match. The CDR3 has 15 amino acids. The CDR3 protein is CASSLMASGKNEQYF. In DNA, the CDR3 is TGTGCCAGCAGCTTGATGGCTAGCGGGAAAAACGAGCAGTACTTC. Together with reference TRBV7-3 and TRBJ2-7, the CDR3 gives the full variable domain: GAGVSQTPSNKVTEKGKYVELRCDPISGHTALYWYRQSLGQGPEFLIYFQGTGAADDSGLPNDRFFAVRPEGSVSTLKIQRTERGDSAVYLCASSLMASGKNEQYFGPGTRLTVT.

This clonotype has more than one count but fewer than ten. The chain uses TRBV7-2 and TRBJ2-5; 8 nucleotides line up with TRBD2. CDR1 and CDR2 from the germline V gene are SGHTA and FQGNSA. Trimming cost V 1 base and J 1 base; bases outside gene matches: 5. The CDR3 is 16 residues long. This CDR3 reads CASSLGSGSGQETQYF. CDR3 DNA sequence: TGTGCCAGCAGCTTAGGGAGCGGGAGTGGCCAAGAGACCCAGTACTTC. Supplemented by reference TRBV7-2 and TRBJ2-5, the full variable domain reads GAGVSQSPSNKVTEKGKDVELRCDPISGHTALYWYRQSLGQGLEFLIYFQGNSAPDKSGLPSDRFSAERTGGSVSTLTIQRTQQEDSAVYLCASSLGSGSGQETQYFGPGTRLLVL.

CDR3 in amino acids: CSARSSGGPGTQYF. Written as DNA, the CDR3 is TGCAGTGCTAGAAGTAGCGGGGGGCCGGGGACCCAGTACTTC. This chain uses TRBV20-1 with TRBJ2-7; 10 nucleotides align to TRBD2. Judging by the DNA end, TRBJ2-5 fits better; the J call may be wrong. The CDR3 contains 14 residues. Germline values: CDR1 DFQATT, CDR2 SNEGSKA (reference sequence).

This clonotype was seen more than once but under ten times. The chain couples TRBV7-6 to TRBJ2-3; possibly TRBD1 for D (5 bases). Looked up from germline, CDR1 is SGHVS and CDR2 is FNYEAQ. The CDR3 is 16 residues long. The ends were cut back, 2 bases at V and 0 bases at J, with 12 bases in the middle. This chain's CDR3 is CASSLRGSLSTDTQYF. CDR3 in DNA: TGTGCCAGCAGCTTAAGGGGATCTTTGAGCACAGATACGCAGTATTTT.

V is TRBV10-3 and J is TRBJ2-5, with a tentative D call TRBD1 (5 bases). The V gene lost 4 bases and the J gene lost 3 bases, with 12 bases spanning the gap. The CDR3 runs 14 residues. The germline CDR1 and CDR2 sequences are ENHRY and SYGVKD. The CDR3 bases are TGTGCCATCAGTGGAGCCTTCAGGGAAGAGACCCAGTACTTC. Amino acid sequence: CAISGAFREETQYF.

The sample holds a few counts of this clonotype. This chain uses TRBV12-3 or TRBV12-4 with TRBJ2-2; possible D gene TRBD2, 6 bases. This CDR3 has 18 residues. Trimming took 3 bases from V and 2 from J, leaving 19 bases between them. Written as DNA, the CDR3 is TGTGCCAGCAGTTTGAGGGTTAGCGGTCTTATAAACACCGGGGAGCTGTTTTTT. Translated: CASSLRVSGLINTGELFF.

The chain joins TRBV19 to TRBJ1-6, with TRBD1 as a possible D gene (5 bases). Between the trimmed V and J ends, which lost 6 bases and 3 bases, there was a span of 12 bases. The CDR3 runs 15 residues. The germline gives CDR1 LNHDA, CDR2 SQIVND (reference sequence). CDR3 sequence (DNA): TGTGCCAGTAGCCCTACAGGACTCTATAATTCACCCCTCCACTTT. Amino acids: CASSPTGLYNSPLHF.

Comment on this clonotype: The junction and the germline gene differ at one end; a read error may be behind it. V and J are TRBV20-1 and TRBJ2-1, with TRBD2 identical over 10 bases. The CDR3 has 15 residues. CDR1 is DFQATT, CDR2 SNEGSKA, per germline (reference sequence). The CDR3 spells CSAPPSGGAYSEQFF. The CDR3, as DNA: TGCAGTGCTCCACCAAGCGGGGGGGCGTACAGTGAGCAGTTCTTC.

The chain employs TRBV7-9 and TRBJ1-2, with 8 bases fitting TRBD1. There are 14 residues in the CDR3. Looked up from germline, CDR1 is SEHNR and CDR2 is FQNEAQ (reference sequence). Losses at the gene ends were 5 bases for V and 3 bases for J; bases not matched to a gene: 5. The CDR3 region has the DNA TGTGCCAGCAGCCGAACGGGACAGGACTATGGCTACACCTTC. Translating gives CASSRTGQDYGYTF. The full variable domain, in which reference TRBV7-9 and TRBJ1-2 provide the parts outside the CDR3, is DTGVSQNPRHKITKRGQNVTFRCDPISEHNRLYWYRQTLGQGPEFLTYFQNEAQLEKSRLLSDRFSAERPKGSFSTLEIQRTEQGDSAMYLCASSRTGQDYGYTFGSGTRLTVV.

The chain carries TRBV5-6 and TRBJ2-7; D is possibly TRBD2 (6 bases). This CDR3 region has 14 residues. Trimming left V 0 bases short and J 2 bases short, with 9 bases between. Germline loops: CDR1 SGHDT, CDR2 YYEEEE. Here the CDR3 DNA reads TGTGCCAGCAGCTTGGTCGGGGGTACCTACGAGCAGTACTTC. This translates into CASSLVGGTYEQYF.

J is TRBJ2-5 and V is TRBV5-1; possible D gene TRBD1, 6 bases. Trimming removed 3 bases at V and 3 bases at J, with 9 bases between. This CDR3 is 13 amino acids long. Germline V gene data show CDR1 as SGHRS and CDR2 as YFSETQ. CDR3 region: CASSWTAKETQYF. CDR3 coding DNA: TGCGCCAGCAGCTGGACAGCCAAAGAGACCCAGTACTTC.

V is TRBV16 and J is TRBJ1-5, with D unclear. Germline V gene data show CDR1 as KGHSY and CDR2 as FQNENV. The CDR3 has 16 amino acids. With 0 bases removed from V and 4 bases from J, the gap between germline ends came to 13 bases. This CDR3 is CASSQSEVQLNQPQHF. CDR3 nucleotides: TGTGCCAGCAGCCAATCTGAGGTACAGCTTAATCAGCCCCAGCATTTT.

This sequence joins TRBV13 and TRBJ1-1; maybe TRBD1 (5 bases). The V and J ends lost 7 bases and 1 base respectively, with 10 bases between them. Germline V CDR1 and CDR2: PRHDT, FYEKMQ (reference sequence). The CDR3 totals 13 residues. The CDR3, as DNA: TGTGCCAGCAAGTCGACAGAGAACACTGAAGCTTTCTTT. It specifies CASKSTENTEAFF.

The rearrangement joins TRBV2 to TRBJ2-1, with TRBD2 matching over 9 bases. Trimming cost V 8 bases and J 7 bases; bases outside gene matches: 12. Germline V gene sequence: CDR1 SNHLY, CDR2 FYNNEI. The CDR3 is 15 amino acids. The CDR3 DNA follows: TGTGCCAGCGGAAGGCGGGAGGGCCAGTTGAATGAGCAGTTCTTC. It translates to CASGRREGQLNEQFF.

Notes on this clonotype: The CDR3 ends on some other residue instead of the conserved phenylalanine or tryptophan, so this is likely a read error. The chain employs TRBV5-1 and TRBJ2-5; the D gene could be TRBD1 or TRBD2 (5 bases each). With 4 bases removed from V and 1 base from J, the gap between germline ends came to 14 bases. The CDR3 totals 15 residues. Germline CDR1 and CDR2: SGHRS and YFSETQ. In DNA form, the CDR3 reads TGCGCCAGCAGCAAAGCCGGGGACCTCCAAGAGACCCAGTACTTA. It encodes CASSKAGDLQETQYL.

Comment on this clonotype: This may be a read error, as it is one base from a much larger clone. The chain couples TRBV4-1 to TRBJ2-1; 11 bases match TRBD1. The V and J ends lost 0 bases and 7 bases, in that order; junction bases with no gene match: 8. Germline-derived CDR1 and CDR2 are MGHRA and YSYEKL. The CDR3 runs to 17 residues. Here the CDR3 DNA reads TGCGCCAGCAGCCAAGACAGAGGGACAGGGGGGTGTAATGAGCAGTTCTTC. It is translated as CASSQDRGTGGCNEQFF.

The chain links TRBV20-1 to TRBJ1-5, with D possibly TRBD1 on 5 matching bases. The CDR3 runs to 15 residues. V was cut by 5 bases and J by 2 bases, with 16 bases left in between. From germline, CDR1 is DFQATT and CDR2 SNEGSKA (reference sequence). The CDR3 DNA is TGCAGTGCTCGGGGGAACCGGGGAGGCAATCAGCCCCAGCATTTT. It encodes CSARGNRGGNQPQHF.

The table lists this clonotype with a few counts. J is TRBJ2-7 and V is TRBV7-6, with TRBD2 identical over 8 bases. Germline lookup yields CDR1 SGHVS and CDR2 FNYEAQ. This CDR3 contains 17 residues. Unmatched junction bases numbered 15, after V lost 5 bases and J lost 3 bases. CDR3 residues: CASSPTSGRASSYEQYF. As DNA, the CDR3 is TGTGCCAGCAGCCCAACTAGCGGAAGGGCAAGTAGCTACGAGCAGTACTTC.

This clonotype was counted a few times. The J gene is TRBJ2-5, the V gene TRBV13; D uncertain. V was clipped by 4 bases and J by 6 bases, with 15 bases between them. The CDR3 extends over 14 amino acids. Germline CDR1 PRHDT, CDR2 FYEKMQ (reference sequence). Here the CDR3 reads CASSSPEGLKTQYF. The CDR3 DNA follows: TGTGCCAGCAGCTCCCCGGAAGGGTTGAAGACCCAGTACTTC.

This clonotype occurred many times. V usage is TRBV29-1 and J usage is TRBJ2-1; 9 nucleotides line up with TRBD2. Unmatched junction bases numbered 5, after V lost 1 base and J lost 10 bases. The germline V gene encodes CDR1 SQVTM and CDR2 ANQGSEA. CDR3 length equals 13 residues. CDR3 nucleotides: TGCAGCGTTGAAGTAACTAGCGGGCGCGAGCAGTTCTTC. Protein sequence: CSVEVTSGREQFF.

This chain connects TRBV28 to TRBJ2-1; 7 bases are a match to TRBD1. The junction had 10 bases not matched to a gene; V was cut back by 6 bases and J by 8 bases. Germline CDR1 reads MDHEN; CDR2 reads SYDVKM. This CDR3 is 14 amino acids long. The CDR3 protein is CASRVGPQGDEQFF. In nucleotides, the CDR3 is TGTGCCAGCAGAGTCGGGCCCCAGGGGGATGAGCAGTTCTTC. Full variable domain (missing parts from reference TRBV28 and TRBJ2-1): DVKVTQSSRYLVKRTGEKVFLECVQDMDHENMFWYRQDPGLGLRLIYFSYDVKMKEKGDIPEGYSVSREKKERFSLILESASTNQTSMYLCASRVGPQGDEQFFGPGTRLTVL.

This clonotype was observed a handful of times. The V gene is TRBV13, the J gene TRBJ1-2; 7 bases map to TRBD1. The junction had 3 bases not matched to a gene; V was cut back by 5 bases and J by 0 bases. CDR1 is PRHDT, CDR2 FYEKMQ, per germline (reference sequence). This CDR3 region has 14 residues. In DNA, the CDR3 is TGTGCCAGCAGCCGGACAGGATCTAACTATGGCTACACCTTC. This encodes CASSRTGSNYGYTF.